Listed below are T cell receptor beta chains from one sample, sequenced in a study of cytomegalovirus exposure and HLA in healthy donors. The repertoire was sequenced with immunoSEQ multiplex PCR; TCRdb's copy has only in-frame clones and lacks some. The sample yields some 70,000 clones, approximately 58% seen once. Input material: PBMCs. All receptors come from a woman aged 50 to 60 in good health and CMV-seronegative. Both conserved end residues are part of each CDR3. The order of the fields is clone size, V gene, CDR3 length, J gene, D gene, CDR3 protein, CDR3 DNA. D genes are given only for firm matches. The size field is filled for only some rows; it gives once, few, many or a size class.

>NA|TRBV18|14|TRBJ2-7|TRBD1
CASSPQQGEDEQYF
TGTGCCAGCTCACCACAACAGGGGGAAGACGAGCAGTACTTC
>NA|TRBV30|14|TRBJ1-5|NA
CAWSVRGGSQPQHF
TGTGCCTGGAGTGTAAGAGGGGGAAGTCAGCCCCAGCATTTT
>NA|TRBV5-4|15|TRBJ2-1|TRBD1
CASSTGQGAGNEQFF
TGTGCCAGCAGCACGGGACAGGGGGCTGGCAATGAGCAGTTCTTC
>NA|TRBV19|14|TRBJ1-1|TRBD1
CASSPGQGNTEAFF
TGTGCCAGTAGCCCGGGACAGGGAAACACTGAAGCTTTCTTT
>few|TRBV6-5|15|TRBJ2-1|NA
CASSYGGTEGNEQFF
TGTGCCAGCAGTTACGGCGGGACGGAGGGAAATGAGCAGTTCTTC
>NA|TRBV7-3|15|TRBJ2-7|TRBD1
CASSLVGGQGAKQYF
TGTGCCAGCAGCTTAGTTGGCGGACAGGGGGCAAAGCAGTACTTC
>NA|TRBV29-1|11|TRBJ2-5|NA
CSVQNQETQYF
TGCAGCGTCCAGAACCAAGAGACCCAGTACTTC
>NA|TRBV7-9|13|TRBJ1-5|NA
CASSFGMDQPQHF
TGTGCCAGCAGCTTCGGGATGGATCAGCCCCAGCATTTT
>NA|TRBV7-9|16|TRBJ1-3|NA
CASSGMTGRSGNTIYF
TGTGCCAGCAGCGGGATGACAGGTCGTTCTGGAAACACCATATATTTT
>few|TRBV19|13|TRBJ1-2|TRBD1
CASSIGTVPGYTF
TGTGCCAGTAGTATTGGGACAGTACCCGGCTACACCTTC
>once|TRBV5-1|17|TRBJ2-5|TRBD1
CASSPGTGTVRQETQYF
TGCGCCAGCAGCCCCGGGACAGGGACGGTACGGCAAGAGACCCAGTACTTC
>NA|TRBV6-4|15|TRBJ1-3|TRBD1
CASSRTGSSGDTIYF
TGTGCCAGCAGCAGGACAGGGTCCTCTGGGGACACCATATATTTT
>few|TRBV7-2|16|TRBJ1-5|NA
CASSLDRGGQGQPQHF
TGTGCCAGCAGCTTAGATAGGGGGGGGCAGGGACAGCCCCAGCATTTT
>once|TRBV6-5|15|TRBJ1-5|NA
CASSYSLTSNQPQHF
TGTGCCAGCAGTTACTCCCTTACAAGCAATCAGCCCCAGCATTTT
>NA|TRBV20-1|11|TRBJ2-5|TRBD2
CSAREVLAEYF
TGCAGTGCTAGAGAAGTCCTAGCGGAGTACTTC
>NA|TRBV6-5|15|TRBJ2-6|NA
CASSSVVPGANVLTF
TGTGCCAGCAGTTCGGTTGTCCCTGGGGCCAACGTCCTGACTTTC
>few|TRBV7-2|15|TRBJ1-3|NA
CASSQVGSSGNTIYF
TGTGCCAGCAGCCAGGTGGGCAGCTCTGGAAACACCATATATTTT
>NA|TRBV7-3|14|TRBJ2-5|TRBD2
CASSLKGLRETQYF
TGTGCCAGCAGCTTAAAGGGACTACGAGAGACCCAGTACTTC
>many|TRBV6-5|15|TRBJ1-1|NA
CASSYSTRANTEAFF
TGTGCCAGCAGTTACTCGACGCGGGCGAACACTGAAGCTTTCTTT
>NA|TRBV15|15|TRBJ2-7|TRBD2
CATSVGLADPYEQYF
TGTGCCACCAGCGTAGGACTAGCGGACCCCTACGAGCAGTACTTC
>few|TRBV11-2|16|TRBJ2-7|NA
CASSPTSRVGDYEQYF
TGTGCCAGCAGCCCTACTTCCAGGGTTGGAGACTACGAGCAGTACTTC
>NA|TRBV7-9|12|TRBJ2-7|TRBD1
CASSPTGAEQYF
TGTGCCAGCAGCCCCACAGGGGCCGAGCAGTACTTC
>NA|TRBV28|12|TRBJ1-5|TRBD1
CASKTGSQPQHF
TGTGCCAGCAAGACAGGGTCTCAGCCCCAGCATTTT
>NA|TRBV2|11|TRBJ1-2|NA
CASFGVYGYTF
TGTGCCTCCTTCGGAGTCTATGGCTACACCTTC
>NA|TRBV4-1|15|TRBJ1-2|TRBD1
CASRPRDRGHSGYTF
TGCGCCAGCAGACCTCGGGACAGGGGGCATTCTGGCTACACCTTC
>NA|TRBV30|16|TRBJ1-3|TRBD1
CAWGAGTGVTGNTIYF
TGTGCCTGGGGCGCCGGGACAGGGGTTACTGGAAACACCATATATTTT
>NA|TRBV27|15|TRBJ2-7|TRBD2
CASSFSGALSYEQYF
TGTGCCAGCAGTTTTAGCGGGGCCCTCTCCTACGAGCAGTACTTC
>few|TRBV18|14|TRBJ1-2|NA
CASSPEQGSYGYTF
TGTGCCAGCTCACCAGAGCAGGGTTCCTATGGCTACACCTTC
>NA|TRBV25-1|13|TRBJ1-1|NA
CASQDKPGTEAFF
TGTGCCAGCCAGGACAAACCGGGCACTGAAGCTTTCTTT
>few|TRBV9|16|TRBJ2-2|NA
CASSVAEGGTSGELFF
TGTGCCAGCAGCGTAGCGGAGGGAGGAACATCCGGGGAGCTGTTTTTT
>NA|TRBV5-4|13|TRBJ2-3|TRBD1
CASSLRGPDTQYF
TGTGCCAGCAGCTTGAGGGGGCCAGATACGCAGTATTTT
>few|TRBV9|16|TRBJ2-3|TRBD2
CASSVGLAGGGDTQYF
TGTGCCAGCAGCGTCGGACTAGCGGGAGGAGGGGATACGCAGTATTTT
>few|TRBV9|15|TRBJ2-5|NA
CASSVGSLESETQYF
TGTGCCAGCAGCGTCGGCTCCCTAGAGTCCGAGACCCAGTACTTC